This T cell receptor (beta chain) appears in the sequencing data of a study of T cell responses to AZD1222 COVID-19 vaccine. A word on this clone: Its antigen remains unknown.

Germline CDR1 SGHTA, CDR2 FQGTGA. V gave up 9 bases and J gave up 0 bases, with 15 bases separating them. This CDR3 is built from 15 residues. Produced via immunoSEQ multiplex PCR; TCRdb's table is partial and in-frame only. The sample includes about 140,000 clones, approximately 90% seen only once; the top ten take 4%. General observations from the study: Baseline seropositivity characterized only a handful of AZD1222 recipients. There were mostly white British donors and more females than males, and clonal diversity was possibly underestimated.

The clonotype originates from an adult who received the AZD1222 COVID-19 vaccine. The rearrangement uses TRBV7-3 and TRBJ2-1, with D perhaps matching TRBD1 (6 bases). This specimen was peripheral blood, taken 28 days after the second AZD1222 dose. This CDR3 is CASAPRGNSYNEQFF. CDR3 sequence (DNA): TGTGCCAGTGCTCCCAGGGGTAACTCCTACAATGAGCAGTTCTTC.